A single T cell receptor beta chain is shown here with its context. V gave up 1 base and J gave up 2 bases; unmatched junction bases: 8. Looked up from germline, CDR1 is MNHNS and CDR2 is SASEGT. This CDR3 is built from 16 residues. Method: immunoSEQ multiplex PCR; TCRdb's copy keeps in-frame clones and lacks some. The table shows 200,000 to 250,000 clones, with roughly 86% occurring only once. This sample stems from a study of blood T cell repertoires in COVID-19. The receptor's source is a man in his fifties or sixties with acute or convalescent COVID-19. The chain links TRBV6-1 to TRBJ2-7, with 7 bases identical to TRBD2. Specimen: peripheral blood. CDR3 loop: CASSEVPLADPYEQYF. CDR3 DNA: TGTGCCAGCAGTGAAGTCCCGCTAGCGGACCCCTACGAGCAGTACTTC.